Listed here is a single T cell receptor beta chain. What it binds is not known. The data derive from a study of OX40 agonist ivuxolimab in advanced cancers. Study context: The dose-escalation cohort had hepatocellular carcinoma, melanoma, renal cell or head and neck cancer. Antecedent anti-PD-1, anti-PD-L1 or anti-CTLA-4 therapy was permissible, with approximately 44% having received some.

Per germline, CDR1 SGHNT and CDR2 YENEEA. V dropped 5 bases and J dropped 4; count of bases not matched to a gene: 11. The CDR3 is 16 amino acids. Study conclusions and caveats: No antigen was identified for the clonally expanded peripheral T cells. Within 6 weeks, CD4+ and CD8+ blood T cells expanded clonally at 0.1 to 3.0 mg/kg.

Assay used: immunoSEQ multiplex PCR; TCRdb lists only in-frame clones, some missing. Among about 64,000 clones, roughly 81% were seen once, and the ten largest hold roughly 3.1%. V gene TRBV11-3 combines with J gene TRBJ2-3; TRBD1 agrees at 8 bases. The sequence derives from an adult with an advanced solid tumor such as melanoma, head and neck, liver or kidney cancer. The sample here was CD4+ or CD8+ T cells sorted from blood, taken in a trial of the OX40 agonist ivuxolimab. CDR3 residues: CASSHGQGDGADTQYF. CDR3 DNA: TGTGCCAGCAGCCATGGACAGGGAGATGGTGCAGATACGCAGTATTTT.